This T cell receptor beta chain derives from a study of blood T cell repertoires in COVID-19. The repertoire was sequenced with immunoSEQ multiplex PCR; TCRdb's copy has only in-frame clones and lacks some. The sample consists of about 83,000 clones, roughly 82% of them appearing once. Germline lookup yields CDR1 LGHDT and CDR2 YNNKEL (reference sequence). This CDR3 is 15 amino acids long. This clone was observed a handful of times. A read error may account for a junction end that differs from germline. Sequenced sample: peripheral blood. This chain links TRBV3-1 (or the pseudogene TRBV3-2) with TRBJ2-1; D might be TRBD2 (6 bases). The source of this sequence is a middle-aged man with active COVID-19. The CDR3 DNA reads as TGTGCCAGCAGCTACACTTGGGACTCCCACAATGAGCAGTTCTTC. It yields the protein CASSYTWDSHNEQFF.